Presented here are 14 T cell receptor beta chains from one specimen sequenced in a study of Ad26.COV2.S vaccination and SARS-CoV-2 variants. The treatment is: 15 to 20 received Ad26.COV2.S at low or high dose, single or two shots; roughly 5 received placebo; per-sample allocation not given. Specimens were obtained on day 63 following the first vaccine or placebo injection. Clones were sequenced by immunoSEQ multiplex PCR, and TCRdb holds only the in-frame ones, with some missing. The table records about 680,000 clones, around 90% of them present only once. The sequencing used peripheral blood, collected in a trial of Ad26.COV2.S vaccine versus placebo. The receptors shown here come from a person between 18 and 65 years old who received the Ad26.COV2.S COVID-19 vaccine or a placebo.

CDR3 loop: CASSYTPGAATYEQYF. In DNA form, the CDR3 reads TGTGCCAGCAGTTACACCCCAGGAGCGGCCACCTACGAGCAGTACTTC. This chain joins TRBV6-6 and TRBJ2-7; D is perhaps TRBD2 (5 bases). The V gene's germline CDR1 is MNHNY and CDR2 SVGAGI (reference sequence). V was cut by 2 bases and J by 2 bases, with 16 bases left in between. The length of the CDR3 is 16 residues.

The V and J genes are TRBV7-5 and TRBJ2-7; TRBD1, as called in the table, went unchecked against the DNA. TRBV7-5 is classified as a pseudogene. The CDR3 extends over 17 amino acids. CDR3 protein: CARSLLNERTLVYEQYF. Written as DNA, the CDR3 is TGTGCCAGAAGCTTATTAAATGAGAGGACACTTGTCTACGAGCAGTACTTC.

This clone has just a few counts. This chain links TRBV2 with TRBJ1-6; D gene ambiguous. The germline gives CDR1 SNHLY, CDR2 FYNNEI. The V gene lost 10 bases and the J gene lost 8 bases, with 15 bases spanning the gap. This CDR3 has 13 amino acids. Here the CDR3 DNA reads TGTGCCACCGCCCCAGTTGCCGATTCACCCCTCCACTTT. It specifies CATAPVADSPLHF.

This clone was observed once. This chain uses TRBV18 with TRBJ1-4; D unresolved. The CDR3 totals 13 residues. Trimming left V 5 bases short and J 2 bases short, with 6 bases between. Germline-derived CDR1 and CDR2 are KGHSH and LQKENI. The CDR3 reads CASSRSTNEKLFF. In nucleotides, the CDR3 is TGTGCCAGCTCAAGGAGCACTAATGAAAAACTGTTTTTT.

This clone was counted once. This chain connects TRBV18 to TRBJ2-5; the D gene is possibly TRBD2 (5 bases). Trimming took 1 base from V and 2 from J, leaving 11 bases between them. The CDR3 is 15 amino acids. Germline V CDR1 and CDR2: KGHSH, LQKENI. In DNA, the CDR3 is TGTGCCAGCTCACCACTCGCTGGGGAGCAAGAGACCCAGTACTTC. This gives the protein CASSPLAGEQETQYF.

The chain recombines TRBV19 with TRBJ2-2; D may be TRBD2 (6 bases). V dropped 5 bases and J dropped 4 bases, with 14 bases sitting between them. The CDR3 covers 15 residues. The germline V gene has CDR1 LNHDA and CDR2 SQIVND (reference sequence). CDR3 protein: CASSLGGTRTGELFF. The DNA of the CDR3 is TGTGCCAGTAGTCTCGGGGGAACTCGCACCGGGGAGCTGTTTTTT.

This chain joins TRBV4-1 and TRBJ1-6; D is undetermined. The germline V gene has CDR1 MGHRA and CDR2 YSYEKL. There are 14 residues in the CDR3. V was trimmed by 4 bases and J by 8 bases, leaving 12 bases between them. The CDR3 here is CASSPRAQDSPLHF. CDR3 DNA sequence: TGCGCCAGCAGCCCGCGGGCCCAGGATTCACCCCTCCACTTT.

This chain uses TRBV3-1 (or the pseudogene TRBV3-2) with TRBJ2-7; D possibly corresponds to TRBD2 (5 bases). The CDR3 contains 14 residues. Looked up from germline, CDR1 is LGHDT and CDR2 is YNNKEL (reference sequence). V dropped 3 bases and J dropped 2 bases, with 11 bases sitting between them. The CDR3 sequence is CASSQPEVTYEQYF. The DNA for the CDR3 is TGTGCCAGCAGCCAGCCGGAGGTCACCTACGAGCAGTACTTC.

This clone has only one observation. J is TRBJ2-2 and V is TRBV10-3, with a tentative D call TRBD1 (5 bases). Trimming left V 2 bases short and J 5 bases short, with 12 bases between. The length of the CDR3 is 15 residues. Germline-derived CDR1 and CDR2 are ENHRY and SYGVKD. The CDR3 DNA reads as TGTGCCATCAGTGAGCAGGGTGTTGGGACCGGGGAGCTGTTTTTT. Translating it yields CAISEQGVGTGELFF.

J is TRBJ1-6 and V is TRBV6-5, with 7 bases aligning to TRBD1. This CDR3 is 14 amino acids long. The germline V gene encodes CDR1 MNHEY and CDR2 SVGAGI. V was pared by 5 bases and J by 7 bases, with 5 bases of the junction left unmatched. The CDR3 is CASSPGQLNSPLHF. In DNA, the CDR3 is TGTGCCAGCAGTCCGGGACAGCTGAATTCACCCCTCCACTTT.

The rearrangement joins TRBV19 to TRBJ2-3; no clear D. The CDR3 totals 13 residues. The germline V gene has CDR1 LNHDA and CDR2 SQIVND (reference sequence). Trimming stripped 3 bases from V and 5 bases from J, with 9 bases between. CDR3 nucleotide sequence: TGTGCCAGTAGTATTCCCCCAGAAGATACGCAGTATTTT. Translating it yields CASSIPPEDTQYF.

This clone came up a few times. The V call is TRBV7-9, the J call TRBJ2-3; 7 bases match TRBD2. V lost 7 bases and J lost 4; bases outside the gene matches: 5. CDR3 length: 13 residues. Germline V gene lookup returns CDR1 SEHNR and CDR2 FQNEAQ (reference sequence). CDR3 protein: CASTVAGPDTQYF. CDR3 bases: TGTGCCAGCACCGTAGCGGGCCCAGATACGCAGTATTTT.

V gene TRBV13 combines with J gene TRBJ2-2, with TRBD2 matching over 13 bases. Losses at the gene ends were 5 bases for V and 4 bases for J; bases not matched to a gene: 7. Looked up from germline, CDR1 is PRHDT and CDR2 is FYEKMQ (reference sequence). The CDR3 runs 17 residues. CDR3 region: CASSLRTSGGSTGELFF. CDR3 nucleotide sequence: TGTGCCAGCAGCCTACGGACTAGCGGGGGTTCCACCGGGGAGCTGTTTTTT.

This chain uses TRBV9 with TRBJ2-7; 10 bases are shared with TRBD2. Germline lookup yields CDR1 SGDLS and CDR2 YYNGEE. V dropped 3 bases and J dropped 1; count of bases not matched to a gene: 4. CDR3 length: 15 residues. The CDR3 bases are TGTGCCAGCAGCGGGGGACTAGCGACTTCCTACGAGCAGTACTTC. This sequence encodes CASSGGLATSYEQYF.